The clone carrying this TCR beta chain has only a few counts. Its antigen is unknown. This sample stems from a study of CD8 T cells in ankylosing spondylitis. Findings and limits, study-wide: Ankylosing spondylitis blood seemed to carry a telltale TCR beta motif made of several highly homologous variants.

V shed 3 bases and J shed 6 bases, with 11 bases lying between them. CDR3 length: 13 amino acids. The V gene's germline CDR1 is MDHEN and CDR2 SYDVKM. With molecular barcodes, quantitative 5'-RACE was used to make the TCR beta libraries. From the 5' RACE reads, TCRdb called clonotypes with MiXCR, one entry per CDR3 protein. The table shows over 200,000 distinct CDR3 sequences, with about 16% occurring only once. V and J are TRBV28 and TRBJ1-1; TRBD1 might be the D (5 bases). The TCR comes from a male donor with ankylosing spondylitis. The sample was blood, either unsorted or a sorted T cell fraction (not recorded which). CDR3 sequence reads: CASSLGDRAEAFF. The DNA for the CDR3 is TGTGCCAGCAGTTTGGGGGATAGGGCTGAAGCTTTCTTT.